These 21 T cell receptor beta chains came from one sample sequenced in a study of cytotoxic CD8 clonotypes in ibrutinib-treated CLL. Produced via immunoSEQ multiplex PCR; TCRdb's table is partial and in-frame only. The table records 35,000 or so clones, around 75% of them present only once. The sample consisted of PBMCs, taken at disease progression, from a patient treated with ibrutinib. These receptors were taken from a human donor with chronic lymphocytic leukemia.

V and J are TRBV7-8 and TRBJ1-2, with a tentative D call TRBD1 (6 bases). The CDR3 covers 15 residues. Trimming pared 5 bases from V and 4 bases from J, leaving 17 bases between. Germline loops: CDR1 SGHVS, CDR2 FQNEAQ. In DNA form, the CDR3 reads TGTGCCAGCAGCCTCGAGTGGACAGAGGTCTATGGCTACACCTTC. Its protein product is CASSLEWTEVYGYTF. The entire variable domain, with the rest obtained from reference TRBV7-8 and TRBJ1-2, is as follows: GAGVSQSPRYKVAKRGQDVALRCDPISGHVSLFWYQQALGQGPEFLTYFQNEAQLDKSGLPSDRFFAERPEGSVSTLKIQRTQQEDSAVYLCASSLEWTEVYGYTFGSGTRLTVV.

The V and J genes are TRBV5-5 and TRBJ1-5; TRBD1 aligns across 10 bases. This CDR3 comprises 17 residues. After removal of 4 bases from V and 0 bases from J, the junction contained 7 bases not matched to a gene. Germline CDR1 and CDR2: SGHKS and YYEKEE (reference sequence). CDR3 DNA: TGTGCCAGCAGCACTGGACAGGGGGGTTATAGCAATCAGCCCCAGCATTTT. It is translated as CASSTGQGGYSNQPQHF.

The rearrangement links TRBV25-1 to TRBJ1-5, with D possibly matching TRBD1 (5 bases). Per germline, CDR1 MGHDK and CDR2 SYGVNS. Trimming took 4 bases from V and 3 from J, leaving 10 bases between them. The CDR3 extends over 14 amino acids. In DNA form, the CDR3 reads TGTGCCAGCAGTGTCCCCGGACACAATCAGCCCCAGCATTTT. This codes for CASSVPGHNQPQHF.

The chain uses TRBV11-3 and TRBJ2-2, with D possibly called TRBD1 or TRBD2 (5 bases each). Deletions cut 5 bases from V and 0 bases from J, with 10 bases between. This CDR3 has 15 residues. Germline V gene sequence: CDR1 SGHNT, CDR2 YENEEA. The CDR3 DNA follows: TGTGCCAGCAGCCAAGGGACGGCGAACACCGGGGAGCTGTTTTTT. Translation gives CASSQGTANTGELFF. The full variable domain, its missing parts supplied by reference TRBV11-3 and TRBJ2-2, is EAGVVQSPRYKIIEKKQPVAFWCNPISGHNTLYWYLQNLGQGPELLIRYENEEAVDDSQLPKDRFSAERLKGVDSTLKIQPAELGDSAVYLCASSQGTANTGELFFGEGSRLTVL.

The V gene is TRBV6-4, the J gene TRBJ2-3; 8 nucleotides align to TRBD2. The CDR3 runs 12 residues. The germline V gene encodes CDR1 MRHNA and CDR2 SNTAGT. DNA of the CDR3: TGTCCCCCCTCGGGGGGGCCCGATACGCAGTATTTT. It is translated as CPPSGGPDTQYF.

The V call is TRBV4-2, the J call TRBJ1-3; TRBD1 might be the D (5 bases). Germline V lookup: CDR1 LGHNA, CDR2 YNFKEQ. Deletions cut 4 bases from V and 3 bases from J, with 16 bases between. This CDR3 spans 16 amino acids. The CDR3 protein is CASSPAGDFGGNTIYF. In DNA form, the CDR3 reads TGTGCCAGCAGCCCTGCGGGGGACTTTGGTGGAAACACCATATATTTT.

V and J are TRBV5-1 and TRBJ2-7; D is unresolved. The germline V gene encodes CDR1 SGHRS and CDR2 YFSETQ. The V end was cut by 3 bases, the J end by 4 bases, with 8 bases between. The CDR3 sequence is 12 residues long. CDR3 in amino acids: CASSSESYEQYF. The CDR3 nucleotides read TGCGCCAGCAGCTCAGAATCTTACGAGCAGTACTTC.

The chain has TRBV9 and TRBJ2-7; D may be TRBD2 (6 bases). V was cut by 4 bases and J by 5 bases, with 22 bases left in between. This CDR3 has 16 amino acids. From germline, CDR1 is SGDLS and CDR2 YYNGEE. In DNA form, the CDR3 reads TGTGCCAGCAGCCGGTTGGGGCGCGGGGTCGGACACGAGCAGTACTTC. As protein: CASSRLGRGVGHEQYF.

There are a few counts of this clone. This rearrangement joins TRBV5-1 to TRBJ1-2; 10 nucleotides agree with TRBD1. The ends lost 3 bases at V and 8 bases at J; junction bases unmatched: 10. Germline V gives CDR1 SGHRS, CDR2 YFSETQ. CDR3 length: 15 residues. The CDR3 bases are TGCGCCAGCAGCTACGGGACAGGGGCTCCTGGGGGCTACACCTTC. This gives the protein CASSYGTGAPGGYTF.

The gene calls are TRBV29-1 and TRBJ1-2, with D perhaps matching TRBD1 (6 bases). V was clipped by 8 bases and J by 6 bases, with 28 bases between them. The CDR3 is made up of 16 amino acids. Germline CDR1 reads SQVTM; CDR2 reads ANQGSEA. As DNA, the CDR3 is TGCAGCATCCGGAACAGGGTGATCTCAGGGTCGGATGGCTACACCTTC. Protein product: CSIRNRVISGSDGYTF.

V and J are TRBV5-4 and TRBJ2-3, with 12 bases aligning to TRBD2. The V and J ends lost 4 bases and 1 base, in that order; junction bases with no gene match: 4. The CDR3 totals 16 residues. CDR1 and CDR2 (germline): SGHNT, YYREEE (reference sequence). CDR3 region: CASSQLAGGGTDTQYF. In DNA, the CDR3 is TGTGCCAGCAGCCAACTAGCGGGGGGTGGCACAGATACGCAGTATTTT.

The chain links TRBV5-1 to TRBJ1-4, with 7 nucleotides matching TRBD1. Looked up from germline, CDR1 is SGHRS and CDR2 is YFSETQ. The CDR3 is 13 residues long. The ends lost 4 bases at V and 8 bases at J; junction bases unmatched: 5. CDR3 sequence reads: CASSPGQTEKLFF. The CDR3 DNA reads TGCGCCAGCAGCCCGGGACAGACGGAAAAACTGTTTTTT.

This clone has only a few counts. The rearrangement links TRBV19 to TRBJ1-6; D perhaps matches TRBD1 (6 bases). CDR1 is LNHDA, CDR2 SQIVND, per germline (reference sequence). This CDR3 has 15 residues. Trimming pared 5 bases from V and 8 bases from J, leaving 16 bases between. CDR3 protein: CASSPRQESDSPLHF. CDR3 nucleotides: TGTGCCAGTAGTCCAAGACAGGAATCGGATTCACCCCTCCACTTT.

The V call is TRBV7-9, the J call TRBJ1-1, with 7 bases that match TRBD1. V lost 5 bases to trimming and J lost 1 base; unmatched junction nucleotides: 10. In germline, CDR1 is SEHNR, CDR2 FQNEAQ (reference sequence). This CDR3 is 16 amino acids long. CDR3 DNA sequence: TGTGCCAGCAGCCCTACTCCCCCAGGGGGGAACACTGAAGCTTTCTTT. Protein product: CASSPTPPGGNTEAFF.

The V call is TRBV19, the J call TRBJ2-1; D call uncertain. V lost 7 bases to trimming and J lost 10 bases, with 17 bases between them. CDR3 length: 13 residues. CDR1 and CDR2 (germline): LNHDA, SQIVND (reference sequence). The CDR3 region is CASTASRLGEQFF. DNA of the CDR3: TGTGCCAGTACGGCCTCGCGGCTCGGGGAGCAGTTCTTC.

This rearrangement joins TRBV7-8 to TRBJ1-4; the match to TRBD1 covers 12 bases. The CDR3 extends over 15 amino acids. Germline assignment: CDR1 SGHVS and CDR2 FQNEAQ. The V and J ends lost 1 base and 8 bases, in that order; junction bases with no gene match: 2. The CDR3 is CASSLDGTGGEKLFF. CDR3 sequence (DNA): TGTGCCAGCAGCTTAGATGGGACAGGGGGCGAAAAACTGTTTTTT.

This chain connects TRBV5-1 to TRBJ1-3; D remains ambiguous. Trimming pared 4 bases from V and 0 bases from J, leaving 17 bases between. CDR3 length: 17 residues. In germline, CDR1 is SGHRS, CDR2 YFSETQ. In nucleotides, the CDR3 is TGCGCCAGCAGCCCCCGAACAAGGGAGATCTCTGGAAACACCATATATTTT. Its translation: CASSPRTREISGNTIYF.

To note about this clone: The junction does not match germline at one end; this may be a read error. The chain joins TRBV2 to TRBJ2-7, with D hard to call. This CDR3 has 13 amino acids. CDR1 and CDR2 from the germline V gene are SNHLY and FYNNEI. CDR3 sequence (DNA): TGTGCCAGCAGTGAAGCGCTTAGGGTACAGACTCACTTC. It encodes CASSEALRVQTHF.

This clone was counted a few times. DNA of the CDR3: TGTGCCAGCAGCGTGGGGGTTGCAACTAATGAAAAACTGTTTTTT. Encoded protein: CASSVGVATNEKLFF. The rearrangement joins TRBV9 to TRBJ1-4; a possible D gene is TRBD1 (5 bases). Trimming took off 2 bases at V and 0 bases at J, with 8 bases between the two ends. There are 15 residues in the CDR3. Germline V lookup: CDR1 SGDLS, CDR2 YYNGEE.

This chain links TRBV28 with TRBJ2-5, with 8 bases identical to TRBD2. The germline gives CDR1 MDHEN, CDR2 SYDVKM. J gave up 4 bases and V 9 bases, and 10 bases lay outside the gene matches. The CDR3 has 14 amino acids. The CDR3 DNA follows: TGTGCCAGTTTATCCGGGGGGGCCGGAGAGACCCAGTACTTC. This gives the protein CASLSGGAGETQYF.

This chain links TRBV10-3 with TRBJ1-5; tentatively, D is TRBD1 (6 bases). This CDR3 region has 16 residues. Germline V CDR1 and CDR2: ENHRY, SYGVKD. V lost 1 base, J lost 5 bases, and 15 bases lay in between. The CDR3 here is CAISEFPQGSDQPQHF. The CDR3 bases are TGTGCCATCAGTGAGTTCCCGCAGGGGTCCGATCAGCCCCAGCATTTT.